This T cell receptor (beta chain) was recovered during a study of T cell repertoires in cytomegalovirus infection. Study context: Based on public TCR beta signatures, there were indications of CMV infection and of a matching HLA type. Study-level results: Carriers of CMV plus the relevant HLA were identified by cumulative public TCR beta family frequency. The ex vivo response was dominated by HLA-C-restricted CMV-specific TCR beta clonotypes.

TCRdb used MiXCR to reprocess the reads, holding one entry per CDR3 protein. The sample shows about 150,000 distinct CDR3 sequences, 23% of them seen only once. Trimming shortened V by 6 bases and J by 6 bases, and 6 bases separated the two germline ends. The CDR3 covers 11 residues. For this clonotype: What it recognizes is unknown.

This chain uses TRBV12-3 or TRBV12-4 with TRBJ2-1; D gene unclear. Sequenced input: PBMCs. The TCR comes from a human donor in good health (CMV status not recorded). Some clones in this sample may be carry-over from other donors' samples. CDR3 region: CASSSPNEQFF. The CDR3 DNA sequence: TGTGCCAGCAGCTCCCCCAATGAGCAGTTCTTC.